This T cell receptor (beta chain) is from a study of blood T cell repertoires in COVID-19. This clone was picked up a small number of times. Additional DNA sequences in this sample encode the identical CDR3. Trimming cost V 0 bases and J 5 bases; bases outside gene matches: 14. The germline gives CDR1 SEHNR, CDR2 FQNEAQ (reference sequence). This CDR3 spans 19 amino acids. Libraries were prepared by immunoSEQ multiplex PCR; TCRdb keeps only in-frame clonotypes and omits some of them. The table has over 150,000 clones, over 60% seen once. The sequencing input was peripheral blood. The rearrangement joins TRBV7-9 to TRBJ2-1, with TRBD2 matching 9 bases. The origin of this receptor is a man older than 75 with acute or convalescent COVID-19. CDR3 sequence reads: CASSLAWGGGGGAHNEQFF. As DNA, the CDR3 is TGTGCCAGCAGCTTAGCGTGGGGTGGCGGCGGGGGGGCCCACAATGAGCAGTTCTTC.